The rows below give T cell receptor beta chains drawn from one sample of a study of blood T cell repertoires in COVID-19. Assay: immunoSEQ multiplex PCR; the TCRdb copy retains only in-frame clones and omits some. The data show about 260,000 clones, approximately 91% seen once. Sequenced input: peripheral blood. The receptors were gathered from a human donor in a cohort sampled during active COVID-19. Each CDR3 is given with its conserved first and last residue. Each record gives: V gene, J gene, clone size, CDR3 protein. The size field is filled for only some rows; it gives once, few, many or a size class.

>TRBV4-1|TRBJ2-5|-
CASSQVGAETQYF
>TRBV11-1|TRBJ1-4|once
CASSTRSDTLGGKLFF
>TRBV19|TRBJ1-1|-
CASAGTMNTEAFF
>TRBV7-2|TRBJ1-3|-
CASSLGSVGNYDGNTIYF
>TRBV29-1|TRBJ1-1|-
CSVRGPDSNTEAFF
>TRBV7-9|TRBJ1-2|-
CASSLPSGYTF
>TRBV6-2/TRBV6-3|TRBJ2-5|-
CASSYFPSQETQYF
>TRBV7-8|TRBJ2-7|-
CASSFVASSYEQYF
>TRBV19|TRBJ2-5|few
CASSIKGHSETQYF
>TRBV27|TRBJ1-2|-
CASNEQGKDFRGYTF
>TRBV6-5|TRBJ2-7|once
CASSLASGRVDEQYF
>TRBV19|TRBJ2-5|once
CASPSQPLAQYF
>TRBV5-5|TRBJ1-5|-
CASSLEGGLSQPQHF
>TRBV10-1|TRBJ2-5|-
CASSPGKQETQYF
>TRBV3-1/TRBV3-2|TRBJ1-5|-
CASSQRDRGSGPQHF
>TRBV9|TRBJ2-5|-
CASSVEGATQETQYF
>TRBV4-3|TRBJ2-7|-
CASSQDGVSEQYF
>TRBV5-6|TRBJ1-1|-
CASSLQGGTEAFF
>TRBV15|TRBJ2-7|-
CATSRDLGASATYEQYF
>TRBV7-3|TRBJ2-2|-
CATKEHVGTGELFF
>TRBV28|TRBJ2-5|-
CASTLGRVETQYF
>TRBV5-1|TRBJ2-6|-
CASSLEQASGANVLTF
>TRBV28|TRBJ1-1|-
CASSLTGLSNTEAFF
>TRBV19|TRBJ2-2|-
CASSMPGLENTGELFF
>TRBV2|TRBJ2-5|few
CASTMTSGGAQTQYF
>TRBV19|TRBJ2-2|-
CASSIRGNTGELFF
>TRBV5-1|TRBJ2-5|-
CASSWSVGQGGETQYF
>TRBV4-3|TRBJ2-2|few
CASSRGFGELFF
>TRBV4-1|TRBJ2-3|once
CASSLSGVAPDTQYF
>TRBV6-1|TRBJ1-2|-
CASSEWLGVGDGYTF
>TRBV27|TRBJ2-7|-
CASRQGQVASYEQYF
>TRBV27|TRBJ1-5|-
CASRRQGIGNQPQHF
>TRBV30|TRBJ2-6|-
CAWSVLSGVLTF
>TRBV3-1/TRBV3-2|TRBJ1-1|-
CASSRLPGQANTEAFF
>TRBV4-1|TRBJ2-6|-
CASSHSYDSGANVLTF
>TRBV28|TRBJ1-1|-
CASSPSGQRYVNTEAFF
>TRBV30|TRBJ2-3|few
CAWSPVTSGPDTQYF
>TRBV7-2|TRBJ1-5|once
CASSLTGVRQPQHF
>TRBV30|TRBJ2-7|-
CAWSTGGEQYF
>TRBV5-6|TRBJ1-1|once
CASSLVLRNTEAFF
>TRBV6-5|TRBJ1-3|-
CASSYSIGGYGNTIYF
>TRBV5-6|TRBJ2-7|-
CASSTPGTGPEQYF
>TRBV6-2/TRBV6-3|TRBJ1-5|-
CASSPRVVDQPQHF
>TRBV4-3|TRBJ2-3|-
CASSQVGSQTGYEDTQYF
>TRBV13|TRBJ2-7|-
CASSFLADSYEQYF
>TRBV9|TRBJ2-2|-
CASSERQALTTGELFF
>TRBV30|TRBJ1-4|-
CASKTGINEKLFF
>TRBV7-2|TRBJ1-2|few
CASSRRWGEYGYTF
>TRBV6-1|TRBJ1-2|-
CASSETDNYGYTF